These 16 T cell receptor beta chains came from one sample sequenced in a study of cytomegalovirus exposure and HLA in healthy donors. PCR primers comprised 60 Vbeta and 13 Jbeta primers. The data were produced by immunoSEQ multiplex PCR, yet TCRdb's version contains in-frame clones alone and is incomplete. The sample yields roughly 100,000 clones, more than 75% seen once. The sequenced sample consisted of PBMCs. The receptor set was obtained from a man aged 25-45 years in good health and CMV-seropositive.

This clone was observed a single time. The chain combines TRBV2 with TRBJ1-1; D possibly corresponds to TRBD1 (6 bases). The CDR3 loop spans 14 amino acids. V gave up 9 bases and J gave up 5 bases, with 19 bases separating them. In germline, CDR1 is SNHLY, CDR2 FYNNEI. The CDR3 DNA sequence: TGTGCCAGGCCGGTCGGGGGGCCTAAGACTGAAGCTTTCTTT. As protein: CARPVGGPKTEAFF.

The chain links TRBV19 to TRBJ1-1; unclear D gene. This CDR3 has 14 amino acids. In germline, CDR1 is LNHDA, CDR2 SQIVND (reference sequence). V gave up 6 bases and J gave up 0 bases, with 11 bases separating them. The CDR3 protein is CASRPLYVNTEAFF. The CDR3 DNA sequence: TGTGCCAGTAGGCCACTTTACGTGAACACTGAAGCTTTCTTT.

This clone was detected only a few times. This rearrangement joins TRBV5-4 to TRBJ2-5; 9 nucleotides line up with TRBD2. Germline loops: CDR1 SGHNT, CDR2 YYREEE (reference sequence). V shed 0 bases, J shed 4 bases, and the junction held 10 bases outside the gene matches. CDR3 length equals 17 residues. CDR3 coding DNA: TGTGCCAGCAGCTTGGAGGGGCGGGGGGGCCCGCTAGAGACCCAGTACTTC. It codes for CASSLEGRGGPLETQYF.

The CDR3 loop is CASSLSGDDEQFF. For the CDR3, the DNA is TGTGCCAGCAGTTTATCAGGGGACGATGAGCAGTTCTTC. The gene calls are TRBV6-5 and TRBJ2-1; tentative D call: TRBD1 (6 bases). Trimming stripped 4 bases from V and 8 bases from J, with 12 bases between. Germline assignment: CDR1 MNHEY and CDR2 SVGAGI. The CDR3 has 13 amino acids.

The chain recombines TRBV29-1 with TRBJ1-4; TRBD1 might be the D (6 bases). The CDR3 contains 14 residues. V was trimmed by 3 bases and J by 6 bases, leaving 14 bases between them. Per the germline V gene, CDR1 is SQVTM and CDR2 is ANQGSEA. In DNA, the CDR3 is TGCAGCGTTGAGGGAACAGGGTCCGATGAAAAACTGTTTTTT. It encodes CSVEGTGSDEKLFF.

The rearrangement joins TRBV19 to TRBJ1-5, with D unclear. Germline CDR1 and CDR2: LNHDA and SQIVND (reference sequence). CDR3 size: 9 residues. Trimming cost V 6 bases and J 10 bases, with 4 bases left between them. The CDR3 region has the DNA TGTGCCAGTAGCTCTCCCCAGCATTTT. Translated, it gives CASSSPQHF.

This rearrangement joins TRBV5-1 to TRBJ1-1, with a tentative D call TRBD1 (5 bases). CDR1 is SGHRS and CDR2 is YFSETQ in the germline V gene. The V and J ends lost 0 bases and 7 bases respectively, with 10 bases between them. The CDR3 length is 13 residues. CDR3 bases: TGCGCCAGCAGCTTGGTGGCAGGGCTTGAAGCTTTCTTT. Its translation: CASSLVAGLEAFF.

V usage is TRBV4-1 and J usage is TRBJ1-3, with 7 bases aligning to TRBD1. This CDR3 has 14 amino acids. The V gene end was trimmed by 3 bases and the J gene end by 3 bases; junction bases not matched to a gene: 2. CDR1 and CDR2 from the germline V gene are MGHRA and YSYEKL. CDR3 sequence reads: CASSQRGLGNTIYF. Here the CDR3 DNA reads TGCGCCAGCAGCCAGAGGGGGCTTGGAAACACCATATATTTT.

The chain carries TRBV5-1 and TRBJ2-1; 15 bases agree with TRBD2. With 3 bases clipped from V and 8 bases from J, the junction kept 6 bases outside the gene matches. In germline, CDR1 is SGHRS, CDR2 YFSETQ. The CDR3 extends over 16 amino acids. The chain's CDR3 is CASSSGLAGGGDEQFF. The CDR3 bases are TGCGCCAGCAGCTCGGGACTAGCGGGGGGCGGGGATGAGCAGTTCTTC.

This chain uses TRBV13 with TRBJ1-1; 7 bases are shared with TRBD1. Germline CDR1 and CDR2: PRHDT and FYEKMQ (reference sequence). The CDR3 sequence is 14 residues long. Germline trimming cut 3 bases from V and 1 base from J; bases unmatched to any gene: 2. CDR3 amino acids: CASSFRDRNTEAFF. CDR3 nucleotide sequence: TGTGCCAGCAGCTTCCGGGACAGGAACACTGAAGCTTTCTTT.

The rearrangement uses TRBV7-9 and TRBJ2-1; possibly TRBD2 for D (6 bases). Trimming took off 5 bases at V and 5 bases at J, with 19 bases between the two ends. Germline CDR1 SEHNR, CDR2 FQNEAQ (reference sequence). The CDR3 loop spans 16 amino acids. For the CDR3, the DNA is TGTGCCAGCAGCGGGGGAAGAGCGTCGGGGGACAATGAGCAGTTCTTC. This gives the protein CASSGGRASGDNEQFF.

The V call is TRBV2, the J call TRBJ2-1; 7 bases fit TRBD1. With V trimmed by 2 bases and J by 5 bases, 9 bases remained unmatched. Germline lookup yields CDR1 SNHLY and CDR2 FYNNEI. This CDR3 is 16 amino acids long. The chain's CDR3 is CASSETLGTVNNEQFF. The CDR3 DNA reads as TGTGCCAGCAGTGAAACCCTCGGGACAGTTAACAATGAGCAGTTCTTC.

This sequence joins TRBV7-2 and TRBJ2-2; a weak D match, TRBD1 (5 bases). In germline, CDR1 is SGHTA, CDR2 FQGNSA. The CDR3 has 15 residues. V was shortened by 2 bases and J by 4 bases, with 11 bases between the two germline ends. The CDR3: CASSLQGRVTGELFF. DNA of the CDR3: TGTGCCAGCAGCTTACAGGGCAGAGTCACCGGGGAGCTGTTTTTT.

This clone was detected only once. The chain couples TRBV7-9 to TRBJ2-7; TRBD2 aligns across 8 bases. Trimming took 5 bases from V and 2 from J; bases not matched to a gene: 5. In germline, CDR1 is SEHNR, CDR2 FQNEAQ (reference sequence). This CDR3 has 14 amino acids. CDR3 bases: TGTGCCAGCAGCCCCGGGGGGGCTCCCTACGAGCAGTACTTC. Translating gives CASSPGGAPYEQYF.

The chain links TRBV28 to TRBJ1-5, with D unresolved. V lost 3 bases to trimming and J lost 9 bases, with 9 bases between them. CDR3 length: 12 amino acids. Germline V lookup: CDR1 MDHEN, CDR2 SYDVKM. In DNA, the CDR3 is TGTGCCAGCAGTTTTTATGAGAGGCCCCAGCATTTT. This codes for CASSFYERPQHF.

This chain connects TRBV2 to TRBJ1-6; D may be TRBD1 (5 bases). Germline V gene data show CDR1 as SNHLY and CDR2 as FYNNEI. The V and J ends lost 7 bases and 6 bases respectively, with 16 bases between them. This CDR3 is 15 amino acids long. The CDR3 loop reads CASTPDRNINSPLHF. Here the CDR3 DNA reads TGTGCCAGCACCCCTGACAGAAACATTAATTCACCCCTCCACTTT.